These 30 T cell receptor beta chains share one sample of origin, sequenced in a study of OX40 agonist ivuxolimab in advanced cancers. Sequencing used immunoSEQ multiplex PCR; TCRdb keeps in-frame clones, though not all of them. The sample holds some 66,000 clones, roughly 80% seen once. The sample here was CD4+ or CD8+ T cells sorted from blood, taken in a trial of the OX40 agonist ivuxolimab. These receptors originate from an adult with an advanced solid tumor such as melanoma, head and neck, liver or kidney cancer.

This chain links TRBV9 with TRBJ1-2; D unresolved. CDR1 is SGDLS, CDR2 YYNGEE, per germline. With 4 bases removed from V and 3 bases from J, the gap between germline ends came to 4 bases. The CDR3 is made up of 11 amino acids. The CDR3 protein is CASSHDYGYTF. The CDR3 nucleotides are TGTGCCAGCAGCCACGACTATGGCTACACCTTC.

The chain recombines TRBV7-9 with TRBJ2-2; 7 bases fit TRBD2. The J segment lost 6 bases and the V segment lost 5 bases, leaving 9 bases of the junction unmatched. The length of the CDR3 is 15 residues. Germline values: CDR1 SEHNR, CDR2 FQNEAQ (reference sequence). This chain's CDR3 is CASSPRGDSAGELFF. In DNA, the CDR3 is TGTGCCAGCAGCCCCCGGGGGGATAGTGCCGGGGAGCTGTTTTTT.

This clone has only one observation. This sequence joins TRBV7-9 and TRBJ2-2; D is undetermined. The CDR3 is made up of 13 amino acids. Trimming took 2 bases from V and 8 from J, leaving 9 bases between them. From germline, CDR1 is SEHNR and CDR2 FQNEAQ (reference sequence). The CDR3 nucleotides are TGTGCCAGCAGCTTAAGTTCCCGGGGGGAGCTGTTTTTT. It specifies CASSLSSRGELFF. The full variable domain, completed using reference TRBV7-9 and TRBJ2-2, is DTGVSQNPRHKITKRGQNVTFRCDPISEHNRLYWYRQTLGQGPEFLTYFQNEAQLEKSRLLSDRFSAERPKGSFSTLEIQRTEQGDSAMYLCASSLSSRGELFFGEGSRLTVL.

The V and J genes are TRBV10-3 and TRBJ1-5; D is unresolved. The CDR3 length is 13 residues. The germline gives CDR1 ENHRY, CDR2 SYGVKD. V lost 0 bases and J 4 bases, leaving 4 bases between the germline ends. In nucleotides, the CDR3 is TGTGCCATCAGTGAGTCGGGGAATCAGCCCCAGCATTTT. It encodes CAISESGNQPQHF.

CDR3 sequence (DNA): TGTGCCAGCAGCCTCGGGAGGAACTATGGCTACACCTTC. It codes for CASSLGRNYGYTF. This rearrangement joins TRBV6-6 to TRBJ1-2; no clear D. V lost 6 bases and J lost 2, with 10 bases in between. The CDR3 length is 13 residues. The germline CDR1 and CDR2 sequences are MNHNY and SVGAGI (reference sequence).

The J gene is TRBJ2-3, the V gene TRBV6-1; TRBD2 agrees at 7 bases. This CDR3 spans 13 amino acids. From germline, CDR1 is MNHNS and CDR2 SASEGT. The trim removed 3 bases at V and 5 bases at J, leaving 2 bases unmatched. The CDR3 nucleotides are TGTGCCAGCAGTGACCCTAGCGGAGATACGCAGTATTTT. Translation: CASSDPSGDTQYF.

This clone was observed a single time. The chain recombines TRBV10-3 with TRBJ2-3, with a tentative D call TRBD2 (5 bases). CDR1 and CDR2 from the germline V gene are ENHRY and SYGVKD. This CDR3 is built from 16 residues. The V end lost 2 bases, the J end lost 0 bases, and 12 bases lay between the germline ends. The CDR3 nucleotides read TGTGCCATCAGTGAGATTCTCGGCGGGAGCACAGATACGCAGTATTTT. Its protein is CAISEILGGSTDTQYF.

V is TRBV7-6 and J is TRBJ1-2; weak D call: TRBD1 (5 bases). CDR1 is SGHVS, CDR2 FNYEAQ, per germline. The CDR3 sequence is 12 residues long. The ends were cut back, 4 bases at V and 6 bases at J, with 9 bases in the middle. CDR3 region: CASSSGPNGYTF. For the CDR3, the DNA is TGTGCCAGCAGCTCAGGGCCCAATGGCTACACCTTC.

This clone showed up just a few times. V gene TRBV4-1 combines with J gene TRBJ1-5, with D perhaps matching TRBD1 (5 bases). Germline CDR1 reads MGHRA; CDR2 reads YSYEKL. Trimming removed 2 bases at V and 3 bases at J, with 14 bases between. The CDR3 is made up of 16 amino acids. In nucleotides, the CDR3 is TGCGCCAGCAGCCAAATCCAGGGCGGGTACAATCAGCCCCAGCATTTT. Protein sequence: CASSQIQGGYNQPQHF.

The CDR3 sequence: CASSLSTGGYEQYF. The CDR3 nucleotides read TGTGCCAGCAGCTTAAGCACGGGGGGGTACGAGCAGTACTTC. This chain connects TRBV11-2 to TRBJ2-7; TRBD2 aligns across 8 bases. J was trimmed by 4 bases and V by 2 bases; bases with no gene match: 4. This CDR3 is 14 amino acids long. Germline V gene data show CDR1 as SGHAT and CDR2 as FQNNGV.

The genes are TRBV19 and TRBJ1-5; D is perhaps TRBD1 (6 bases). With 6 bases removed from V and 0 bases from J, the gap between germline ends came to 15 bases. The CDR3 extends over 16 amino acids. The germline gives CDR1 LNHDA, CDR2 SQIVND (reference sequence). This CDR3 is CASRDSALYSNQPQHF. For the CDR3, the DNA is TGTGCCAGTAGGGACAGTGCCCTTTATAGCAATCAGCCCCAGCATTTT.

The chain carries TRBV29-1 and TRBJ1-5, with TRBD1 matching over 9 bases. V shed 6 bases and J 1 base; nucleotides not matched to a gene: 7. Germline V CDR1 and CDR2: SQVTM, ANQGSEA. This CDR3 region has 15 residues. CDR3 in DNA: TGCAGCGTGATTACCGGGACAGGGAGCAATCAGCCCCAGCATTTT. Residues: CSVITGTGSNQPQHF.

This clone came up a few times. This chain links TRBV6-6 with TRBJ1-5; no reliable D call. Germline V gives CDR1 MNHNY, CDR2 SVGAGI (reference sequence). Between the trimmed V and J ends, which lost 3 bases and 6 bases, there was a span of 9 bases. This CDR3 comprises 13 residues. In nucleotides, the CDR3 is TGTGCCAGCAGTTATTTGGGTCTTCAGCCCCAGCATTTT. Its translation: CASSYLGLQPQHF.

For this clone: Other nucleotide sequences in the sample specify the same CDR3. The chain uses TRBV9 and TRBJ2-5; 7 positions match TRBD1. Germline CDR1 is SGDLS and CDR2 is YYNGEE. The ends lost 0 bases at V and 1 base at J; junction bases unmatched: 6. The CDR3 covers 16 residues. The DNA of the CDR3 is TGTGCCAGCAGCGTAGGATTAGCAGGGGGCCAAGAGACCCAGTACTTC. This gives the protein CASSVGLAGGQETQYF. Combining the CDR3 with reference TRBV9 and TRBJ2-5 gives the whole variable domain DSGVTQTPKHLITATGQRVTLRCSPRSGDLSVYWYQQSLDQGLQFLIQYYNGEERAKGNILERFSAQQFPDLHSELNLSSLELGDSALYFCASSVGLAGGQETQYFGPGTRLLVL.

The chain uses TRBV6-1 and TRBJ2-6; no firm D call. Germline values: CDR1 MNHNS, CDR2 SASEGT. Between the trimmed V and J ends, which lost 0 bases and 0 bases, there was a span of 6 bases. The CDR3 length is 16 residues. This CDR3 reads CASSEARISGANVLTF. CDR3 in DNA: TGTGCCAGCAGTGAAGCCAGGATCTCTGGGGCCAACGTCCTGACTTTC.

V gene TRBV6-5 combines with J gene TRBJ1-2; a weak D match, TRBD1 (6 bases). The length of the CDR3 is 15 residues. Germline CDR1 MNHEY, CDR2 SVGAGI. V gave up 6 bases and J gave up 2 bases, with 16 bases separating them. The CDR3 here is CASRYGPTGNYGYTF. In nucleotides, the CDR3 is TGTGCCAGCAGATACGGGCCGACAGGAAACTATGGCTACACCTTC.

The V and J genes are TRBV6-4 and TRBJ2-3; TRBD1 aligns across 9 bases. CDR3 size: 15 residues. Germline V CDR1 and CDR2: MRHNA, SNTAGT. J was trimmed by 1 base and V by 5 bases; bases with no gene match: 4. This CDR3 reads CASSSDRGGTDTQYF. The CDR3 DNA sequence: TGTGCCAGCAGTTCAGACAGGGGGGGCACAGATACGCAGTATTTT.

The chain employs TRBV12-5 and TRBJ1-2, with 8 nucleotides matching TRBD1. Per germline, CDR1 LGHNT and CDR2 FRNRAP. V lost 3 bases, J lost 8 bases, and 14 bases stayed unmatched. The CDR3 totals 16 residues. Here the CDR3 DNA reads TGTGCTAGTGGTTTACAGGGGGTCGTGGGAACTGAAGGCTACACCTTC. This encodes CASGLQGVVGTEGYTF. Variable domain in full (rest from reference TRBV12-5 and TRBJ1-2): DARVTQTPRHKVTEMGQEVTMRCQPILGHNTVFWYRQTMMQGLELLAYFRNRAPLDDSGMPKDRFSAEMPDATLATLKIQPSEPRDSAVYFCASGLQGVVGTEGYTFGSGTRLTVV.

The rearrangement uses TRBV7-8 and TRBJ2-3; a possible D gene is TRBD1 (5 bases). CDR1 SGHVS and CDR2 FQNEAQ come from the germline V gene. This CDR3 region has 14 residues. V was clipped by 5 bases and J by 5 bases, with 14 bases between them. The CDR3, as DNA: TGTGCCAGCAGCCTGGACATAACCCGAGATACGCAGTATTTT. Its protein product is CASSLDITRDTQYF.

This chain links TRBV15 with TRBJ1-2; no definite D call. The V gene lost 1 base and the J gene lost 8 bases, with 8 bases spanning the gap. The CDR3 loop spans 12 amino acids. The germline gives CDR1 LNHNV, CDR2 YYDKDF (reference sequence). The CDR3 DNA follows: TGTGCCACCAGCAGAGTATTTGAAGGCTACACCTTC. This sequence encodes CATSRVFEGYTF. The full variable domain, in which reference TRBV15 and TRBJ1-2 provide the parts outside the CDR3, is DAMVIQNPRYQVTQFGKPVTLSCSQTLNHNVMYWYQQKSSQAPKLLFHYYDKDFNNEADTPDNFQSRRPNTSFCFLDIRSPGLGDTAMYLCATSRVFEGYTFGSGTRLTVV.

The J gene is TRBJ2-7, the V gene TRBV7-9; 10 bases fit TRBD1. The ends lost 3 bases at V and 6 bases at J; junction bases unmatched: 8. The V gene's germline CDR1 is SEHNR and CDR2 FQNEAQ (reference sequence). There are 15 residues in the CDR3. The CDR3 is CASSFLDRGHFEQYF. Written as DNA, the CDR3 is TGTGCCAGCAGCTTCCTCGACAGGGGGCATTTCGAGCAGTACTTC.

The chain combines TRBV6-6 with TRBJ1-1; D unresolved. CDR1 is MNHNY and CDR2 is SVGAGI in the germline V gene (reference sequence). The CDR3 is made up of 15 amino acids. Trimming cost V 2 bases and J 3 bases, with 13 bases left between them. The CDR3 DNA follows: TGTGCCAGCAGTTACACACAGTCAGGATACACTGAAGCTTTCTTT. This codes for CASSYTQSGYTEAFF.

The chain is built from TRBV5-1 and TRBJ2-4; no definite D call. The germline CDR1 and CDR2 sequences are SGHRS and YFSETQ. Trimming took 2 bases from V and 5 from J, leaving 8 bases between them. The CDR3 has 13 amino acids. The CDR3 sequence: CASSFEGQNIQYF. The CDR3 DNA reads as TGCGCCAGCAGCTTTGAAGGACAAAACATTCAGTACTTC. The entire variable domain, with the rest obtained from reference TRBV5-1 and TRBJ2-4, is as follows: KAGVTQTPRYLIKTRGQQVTLSCSPISGHRSVSWYQQTPGQGLQFLFEYFSETQRNKGNFPGRFSGRQFSNSRSEMNVSTLELGDSALYLCASSFEGQNIQYFGAGTRLSVL.

The gene calls are TRBV19 and TRBJ1-2; TRBD1 aligns across 10 bases. The CDR3 runs to 14 residues. Germline values: CDR1 LNHDA, CDR2 SQIVND (reference sequence). Trimming took 3 bases from V and 8 from J; bases not matched to a gene: 6. CDR3: CASSIWDRGYGYTF. Here the CDR3 DNA reads TGTGCCAGTAGTATCTGGGACAGGGGATACGGCTACACCTTC.

The chain combines TRBV11-3 with TRBJ2-5; 7 nucleotides agree with TRBD2. Germline V gene data show CDR1 as SGHNT and CDR2 as YENEEA. V trimming: 1 base; J trimming: 2 bases; junction bases outside the gene matches: 7. The CDR3 loop spans 16 amino acids. CDR3 loop: CASSLGLAGLQETQYF. CDR3 bases: TGTGCCAGCAGCTTAGGGTTAGCGGGCCTGCAAGAGACCCAGTACTTC. The complete variable domain, with remaining parts taken from reference TRBV11-3 and TRBJ2-5, reads EAGVVQSPRYKIIEKKQPVAFWCNPISGHNTLYWYLQNLGQGPELLIRYENEEAVDDSQLPKDRFSAERLKGVDSTLKIQPAELGDSAVYLCASSLGLAGLQETQYFGPGTRLLVL.

This clone was seen a handful of times. The V call is TRBV6-1, the J call TRBJ1-5, with D possibly matching TRBD1 (6 bases). The V gene's germline CDR1 is MNHNS and CDR2 SASEGT. V was cut by 10 bases and J by 3 bases, with 10 bases left in between. The CDR3 runs 12 residues. CDR3 amino acids: CATWDTNQPQHF. CDR3 DNA: TGTGCCACCTGGGACACCAATCAGCCCCAGCATTTT.

The chain is built from TRBV2 and TRBJ2-5; TRBD2 matches at 8 bases. The V gene's germline CDR1 is SNHLY and CDR2 FYNNEI. The V and J ends lost 7 bases and 4 bases, in that order; junction bases with no gene match: 8. The CDR3 loop spans 14 amino acids. The CDR3 nucleotides read TGTGCCAGCACGGGGGGAGCGGGAGTAGAGACCCAGTACTTC. Protein sequence: CASTGGAGVETQYF.

J is TRBJ2-5 and V is TRBV11-3; D remains ambiguous. This CDR3 region has 13 residues. V lost 1 base and J 5 bases, leaving 8 bases between the germline ends. Looked up from germline, CDR1 is SGHNT and CDR2 is YENEEA. CDR3 protein: CASSLGRGETQYF. The CDR3 nucleotides read TGTGCCAGCAGCTTAGGGCGTGGGGAGACCCAGTACTTC.

The rearrangement joins TRBV7-3 to TRBJ2-2; 7 bases agree with TRBD2. This CDR3 region has 15 residues. From germline, CDR1 is SGHTA and CDR2 FQGTGA. V dropped 5 bases and J dropped 0; count of bases not matched to a gene: 3. This CDR3 reads CASSVTSANTGELFF. The DNA of the CDR3 is TGTGCCAGCAGCGTCACTAGCGCGAACACCGGGGAGCTGTTTTTT.

This clone occurred a few times. The rearrangement uses TRBV5-8 and TRBJ2-1; the D gene could be TRBD1 or TRBD2 (5 bases each). Germline V gene sequence: CDR1 SGHTS, CDR2 YDEGEE. The CDR3 is made up of 15 amino acids. Trimming stripped 0 bases from V and 2 bases from J, with 9 bases between. CDR3 nucleotides: TGTGCCAGCAGCTTGGGGGGGTTTGCCTACAATGAGCAGTTCTTC. Protein product: CASSLGGFAYNEQFF.